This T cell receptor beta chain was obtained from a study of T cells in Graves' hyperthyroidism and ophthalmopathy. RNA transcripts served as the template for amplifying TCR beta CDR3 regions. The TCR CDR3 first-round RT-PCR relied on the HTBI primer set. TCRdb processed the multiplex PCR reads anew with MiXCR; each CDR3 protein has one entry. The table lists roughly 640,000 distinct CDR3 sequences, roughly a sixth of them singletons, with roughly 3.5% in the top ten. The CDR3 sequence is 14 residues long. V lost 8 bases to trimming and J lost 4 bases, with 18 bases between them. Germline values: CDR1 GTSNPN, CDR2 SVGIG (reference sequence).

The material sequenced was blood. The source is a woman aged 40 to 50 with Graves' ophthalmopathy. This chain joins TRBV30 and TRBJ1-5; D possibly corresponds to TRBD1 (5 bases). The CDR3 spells CAGAEGSGNQPQHF. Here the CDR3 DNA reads TGTGCCGGGGCAGAGGGAAGTGGAAATCAGCCCCAGCATTTT.